These T cell receptor beta chains were read from a single sample in a study of blood T cell repertoires in COVID-19. The protocol was immunoSEQ multiplex PCR, while the TCRdb copy is restricted to in-frame clones and leaves out a portion. The sample consists of around 260,000 clones, 85% of them appearing once. The specimen sequenced was peripheral blood. The receptor source for this set is a human donor in a cohort sampled during active COVID-19. The CDR3 runs from the conserved cysteine through the conserved F or W. The D gene is left open where the match is weak. Clone size is stated in some rows and not others, as once, few, many or a class when expanded.

d_call clone_size j_call cdr3_length v_call cdr3_aa cdr3_nt
TRBD1 NA TRBJ1-2 15 TRBV11-2 CASSRPRDRVYGYTF TGTGCCAGCAGCCGCCCCCGGGACAGGGTCTATGGCTACACCTTC
NA NA TRBJ1-2 12 TRBV30 CAWNRAGYGYTF TGTGCCTGGAATCGGGCGGGGTATGGCTACACCTTC
NA few TRBJ1-5 16 TRBV27 CASSPDQGHYTQPQHF TGTGCCAGCAGTCCCGACCAGGGACACTATACTCAGCCCCAGCATTTT
NA NA TRBJ1-4 14 TRBV9 CASSVGQNNEKLFF TGTGCCAGCAGCGTAGGTCAGAATAATGAAAAACTGTTTTTT
NA NA TRBJ2-7 14 TRBV5-6 CASSFGLKSGEQYF TGTGCCAGCAGCTTCGGACTTAAATCGGGGGAGCAGTACTTC
NA NA TRBJ2-1 13 TRBV5-4 CASSPPFGGEQFF TGTGCCAGCAGCCCCCCATTCGGCGGTGAGCAGTTCTTC
NA NA TRBJ2-7 14 TRBV2 CASTPGAAMGEQYF TGTGCCAGCACCCCGGGAGCCGCCATGGGCGAGCAGTACTTC
NA NA TRBJ1-2 14 TRBV12-5 CASGSHLTGHGYTF TGTGCTAGTGGTTCCCACCTAACAGGCCACGGCTACACCTTC
NA NA TRBJ2-1 15 TRBV7-6 CASSSRDIGYNEQFF TGTGCCAGCAGCTCCCGGGACATTGGCTACAATGAGCAGTTCTTC
NA NA TRBJ2-5 14 TRBV29-1 CSVVDRSSQETQYF TGCAGCGTGGTCGACAGGTCTTCTCAAGAGACCCAGTACTTC